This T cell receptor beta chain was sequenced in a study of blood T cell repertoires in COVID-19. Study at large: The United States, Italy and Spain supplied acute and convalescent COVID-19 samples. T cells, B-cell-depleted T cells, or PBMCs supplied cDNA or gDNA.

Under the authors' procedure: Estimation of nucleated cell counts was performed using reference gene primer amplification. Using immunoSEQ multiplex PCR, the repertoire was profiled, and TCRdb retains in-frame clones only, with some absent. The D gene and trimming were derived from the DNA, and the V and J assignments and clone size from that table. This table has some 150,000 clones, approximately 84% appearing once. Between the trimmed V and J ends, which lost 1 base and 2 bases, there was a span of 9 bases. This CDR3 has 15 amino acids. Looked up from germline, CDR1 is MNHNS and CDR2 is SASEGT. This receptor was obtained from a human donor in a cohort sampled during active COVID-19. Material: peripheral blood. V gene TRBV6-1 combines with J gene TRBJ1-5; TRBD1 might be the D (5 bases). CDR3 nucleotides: TGTGCCAGCAGTGAAGGCAGGGTGGGCAATCAGCCCCAGCATTTT. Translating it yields CASSEGRVGNQPQHF.